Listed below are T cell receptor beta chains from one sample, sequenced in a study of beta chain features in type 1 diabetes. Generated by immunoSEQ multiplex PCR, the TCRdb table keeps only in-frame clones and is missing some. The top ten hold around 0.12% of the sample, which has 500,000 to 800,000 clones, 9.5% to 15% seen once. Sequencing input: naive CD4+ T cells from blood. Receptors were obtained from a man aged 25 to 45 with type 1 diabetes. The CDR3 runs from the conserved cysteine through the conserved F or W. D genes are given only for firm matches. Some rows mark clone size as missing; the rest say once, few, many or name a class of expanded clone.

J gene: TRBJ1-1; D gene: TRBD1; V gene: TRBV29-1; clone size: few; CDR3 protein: CSAGQDAQTEAFF; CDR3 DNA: TGCAGCGCTGGACAGGACGCCCAAACTGAAGCTTTCTTT
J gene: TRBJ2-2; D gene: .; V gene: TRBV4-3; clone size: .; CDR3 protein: CASSLLLQVNTGELFF; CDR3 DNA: TGCGCCAGCAGCCTCCTCCTCCAGGTGAACACCGGGGAGCTGTTTTTT
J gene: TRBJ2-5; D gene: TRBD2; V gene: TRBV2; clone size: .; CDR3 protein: CASSSVGAGKTETQYF; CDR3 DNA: TGTGCCAGCAGTTCCGTTGGAGCGGGGAAGACCGAGACCCAGTACTTC
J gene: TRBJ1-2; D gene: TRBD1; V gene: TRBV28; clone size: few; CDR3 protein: CASRDRGLYGYTF; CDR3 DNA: TGTGCCAGCAGGGACAGGGGCCTCTATGGCTACACCTTC
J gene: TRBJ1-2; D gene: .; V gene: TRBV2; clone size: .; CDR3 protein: CASAGNVNYGYTF; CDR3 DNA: TGTGCCAGTGCAGGGAATGTTAACTATGGCTACACCTTC
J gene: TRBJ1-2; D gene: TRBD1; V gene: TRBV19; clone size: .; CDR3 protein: CASRRTGGMTPPNYGYTF; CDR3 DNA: TGTGCCAGTAGAAGGACAGGGGGCATGACCCCGCCTAACTATGGCTACACCTTC
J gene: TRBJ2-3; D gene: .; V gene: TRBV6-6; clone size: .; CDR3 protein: CASSSRERTDTQYF; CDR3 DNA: TGTGCCAGCAGCTCCCGGGAACGCACAGATACGCAGTATTTT
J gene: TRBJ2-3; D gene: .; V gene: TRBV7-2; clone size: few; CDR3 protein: CASSLLGGGNTDTQYF; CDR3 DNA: TGTGCCAGCAGCCTATTGGGGGGCGGAAACACAGATACGCAGTATTTT
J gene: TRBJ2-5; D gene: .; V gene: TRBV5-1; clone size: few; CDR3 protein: CASSLAGHYQETQYF; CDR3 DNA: TGCGCCAGCAGCTTGGCGGGACACTACCAAGAGACCCAGTACTTC
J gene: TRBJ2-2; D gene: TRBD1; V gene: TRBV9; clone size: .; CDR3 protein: CASSVRTGANTGELFF; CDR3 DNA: TGTGCCAGCAGCGTCCGGACAGGGGCGAACACCGGGGAGCTGTTTTTT
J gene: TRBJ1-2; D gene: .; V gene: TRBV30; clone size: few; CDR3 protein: CAWSVGQPYGYTF; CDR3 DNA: TGTGCCTGGAGTGTTGGACAGCCATATGGCTACACCTTC
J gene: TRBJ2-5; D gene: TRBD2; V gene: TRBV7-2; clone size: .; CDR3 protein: CASSPRARLAGEGVTQYF; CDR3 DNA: TGTGCCAGCAGCCCAAGAGCGAGACTAGCGGGGGAAGGGGTAACCCAGTACTTC
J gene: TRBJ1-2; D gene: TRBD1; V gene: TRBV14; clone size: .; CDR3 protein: CASSQGTGLNYGYTF; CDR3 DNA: TGTGCCAGCAGCCAGGGGACAGGGCTGAACTATGGCTACACCTTC